The 21 T cell receptor beta chains given below trace back to one sample, sequenced in a study of shared clonotypes between healthy human individuals. The repertoire was sequenced with immunoSEQ multiplex PCR; TCRdb's copy has only in-frame clones and lacks some. Counted here are millions of clones, roughly 93% occurring once; the ten biggest clones make up roughly 0.36%. Sequenced input: naive CD4+ T cells from PBMCs. Subset reported: CD45RA+ positively selected. These receptors came from a man aged 18-30 years in good health. Some clones in this sample may be carry-over from other donors' samples.

The V and J genes are TRBV10-3 and TRBJ2-3, with 10 bases fitting TRBD2. The CDR3 extends over 18 amino acids. Germline CDR1 reads ENHRY; CDR2 reads SYGVKD. V shed 3 bases, J shed 1 base, and the junction held 10 bases outside the gene matches. In DNA, the CDR3 is TGTGCCATCAGTGACTCCTCTCGGCTAGCGGGAGGCACAGATACGCAGTATTTT. It translates to CAISDSSRLAGGTDTQYF.

The chain has TRBV4-1 and TRBJ2-5, with D perhaps assigned TRBD1 or TRBD2 (5 bases each). V dropped 1 base and J dropped 3 bases, with 12 bases sitting between them. Germline V gene sequence: CDR1 MGHRA, CDR2 YSYEKL. This CDR3 comprises 15 residues. In DNA form, the CDR3 reads TGCGCCAGCAGCCAAGTCGGTCGAGGGGAAGAGACCCAGTACTTC. Translating it yields CASSQVGRGEETQYF.

This rearrangement joins TRBV5-1 to TRBJ2-1; TRBD2 agrees at 11 bases. The J segment lost 0 bases and the V segment lost 4 bases, leaving 12 bases of the junction unmatched. The CDR3 consists of 19 residues. Germline assignment: CDR1 SGHRS and CDR2 YFSETQ. CDR3 nucleotide sequence: TGCGCCAGCAGCCCAAGACTAGCGGGGCCCCAGAGCTCCTACAATGAGCAGTTCTTC. Protein: CASSPRLAGPQSSYNEQFF.

This clone was recorded once. The V call is TRBV2, the J call TRBJ2-1; D is ambiguous. CDR3 length equals 13 residues. Germline V lookup: CDR1 SNHLY, CDR2 FYNNEI. Trimming pared 0 bases from V and 6 bases from J, leaving 6 bases between. The CDR3 DNA sequence: TGTGCCAGCAGTGAAGCGGTTTTCAATGAGCAGTTCTTC. This codes for CASSEAVFNEQFF.

V and J are TRBV10-3 and TRBJ1-2, with D possibly being TRBD1 (6 bases). V was pared by 1 base and J by 7 bases, with 13 bases between. The CDR3 covers 14 residues. Per the germline V gene, CDR1 is ENHRY and CDR2 is SYGVKD. The DNA for the CDR3 is TGTGCCATCAGTGAGTGGGCAGGGGAAAGTGGCTACACCTTC. It is translated as CAISEWAGESGYTF.

This chain joins TRBV30 and TRBJ2-1; either TRBD1 or TRBD2 may supply D (5 bases each). The CDR3 length is 13 residues. Trimming left V 1 base short and J 4 bases short, with 8 bases between. CDR1 and CDR2 from the germline V gene are GTSNPN and SVGIG (reference sequence). The CDR3 here is CAWSGDGYNEQFF. CDR3 bases: TGTGCCTGGAGTGGGGACGGTTACAATGAGCAGTTCTTC.

V gene TRBV7-9 combines with J gene TRBJ1-4; 8 bases line up with TRBD1. CDR3 length equals 16 residues. From germline, CDR1 is SEHNR and CDR2 FQNEAQ (reference sequence). The V segment lost 5 bases and the J segment 2 bases; nucleotides outside the gene matches: 7. CDR3 bases: TGTGCCAGCAGCCTTGGACAGGGTGGTACTAATGAAAAACTGTTTTTT. This translates into CASSLGQGGTNEKLFF.

Of note for this clone: The sample has other DNA sequences that encode this CDR3 too. The genes are TRBV9 and TRBJ2-1; TRBD2 might be the D (5 bases). The CDR3 is 15 residues long. Germline CDR1 and CDR2: SGDLS and YYNGEE. Trimming shortened V by 0 bases and J by 0 bases, and 7 bases separated the two germline ends. The CDR3 loop is CASSVGLASYNEQFF. The CDR3 DNA reads as TGTGCCAGCAGCGTAGGGCTAGCCTCCTACAATGAGCAGTTCTTC.

In regard to this clone: Other DNA sequences in the sample encode the same CDR3. This rearrangement joins TRBV7-3 to TRBJ2-1, with a tentative D call TRBD2 (7 bases). V lost 5 bases and J lost 8, with 10 bases in between. The CDR3 totals 12 residues. CDR1 SGHTA and CDR2 FQGTGA come from the germline V gene. In DNA, the CDR3 is TGTGCCAGCAGCCTAGGGGGGGATGAGCAGTTCTTC. Translated, it gives CASSLGGDEQFF.

The chain recombines TRBV19 with TRBJ2-2, with D unresolved. V was trimmed by 0 bases and J by 6 bases, leaving 14 bases between them. The V gene's germline CDR1 is LNHDA and CDR2 SQIVND (reference sequence). The CDR3 contains 16 residues. The CDR3 loop reads CASSIDTLGRSGELFF. CDR3 coding DNA: TGTGCCAGTAGTATAGATACCCTAGGCAGATCCGGGGAGCTGTTTTTT.

This rearrangement joins TRBV28 to TRBJ1-2; TRBD1 is a possible D gene (6 bases). In germline, CDR1 is MDHEN, CDR2 SYDVKM. V lost 6 bases and J lost 0, with 11 bases in between. The CDR3 spans 14 residues. The CDR3 DNA reads as TGTGCCAGCAGACAGGGAACCACTAACTATGGCTACACCTTC. Encoded protein: CASRQGTTNYGYTF.

A word on this clone: Distinct nucleotide sequences in the sample also encode this CDR3. This chain joins TRBV30 and TRBJ2-5, with D unresolved. V lost 4 bases and J 2 bases, leaving 5 bases between the germline ends. Germline CDR1 GTSNPN, CDR2 SVGIG (reference sequence). This CDR3 region has 11 residues. CDR3 sequence (DNA): TGTGCCTGGACCATACAAGAGACCCAGTACTTC. Translating it yields CAWTIQETQYF. The whole variable domain, remainder taken from reference TRBV30 and TRBJ2-5, is SQTIHQWPATLVQPVGSPLSLECTVEGTSNPNLYWYRQAAGRGLQLLFYSVGIGQISSEVPQNLSASRPQDRQFILSSKKLLLSDSGFYLCAWTIQETQYFGPGTRLLVL.

The chain combines TRBV7-2 with TRBJ2-7; 7 nucleotides agree with TRBD1. This CDR3 region has 16 residues. J lost 5 bases, V lost 5 bases, and 15 bases had no gene match. Germline V gene lookup returns CDR1 SGHTA and CDR2 FQGNSA. This CDR3 is CASSHTRQGVGNEQYF. The CDR3 coding sequence is TGTGCCAGCAGCCACACCCGGCAGGGGGTAGGTAACGAGCAGTACTTC.

This chain uses TRBV6-5 with TRBJ2-5; D is possibly TRBD1 (6 bases). CDR1 is MNHEY, CDR2 SVGAGI, per germline. This CDR3 region has 13 residues. Trimming pared 6 bases from V and 7 bases from J, leaving 15 bases between. CDR3 bases: TGTGCCAGCAGGCTACAGGGAACTCCGACCCAGTACTTC. It encodes CASRLQGTPTQYF.

The chain links TRBV29-1 to TRBJ2-1; D possibly uses TRBD1 or TRBD2 (5 bases each). This CDR3 is 17 amino acids long. The germline V gene encodes CDR1 SQVTM and CDR2 ANQGSEA. The ends were cut back, 4 bases at V and 0 bases at J, with 19 bases in the middle. The DNA for the CDR3 is TGCAGCGTTGTTGCAGGGTGGGTGGGGAGCTCCTACAATGAGCAGTTCTTC. Its protein product is CSVVAGWVGSSYNEQFF.

V gene TRBV6-1 combines with J gene TRBJ2-3, with TRBD1 identical over 11 bases. The CDR3 extends over 15 amino acids. From germline, CDR1 is MNHNS and CDR2 SASEGT. The ends lost 7 bases at V and 4 bases at J; junction bases unmatched: 7. CDR3 loop: CASNAWTGGADTQYF. CDR3 in DNA: TGTGCCAGCAACGCCTGGACAGGGGGCGCAGATACGCAGTATTTT.

In this sample, this clone turned up once. The chain recombines TRBV6-5 with TRBJ2-1; TRBD1 matches at 9 bases. Unmatched junction bases numbered 2, after V lost 2 bases and J lost 3 bases. CDR1 MNHEY and CDR2 SVGAGI come from the germline V gene. The CDR3 runs to 15 residues. The CDR3 reads CASSYVGQGYNEQFF. The CDR3 DNA follows: TGTGCCAGCAGTTACGTGGGACAGGGCTACAATGAGCAGTTCTTC.

This clone was seen a single time. The genes are TRBV5-1 and TRBJ1-4; D is unresolved. Germline V gene lookup returns CDR1 SGHRS and CDR2 YFSETQ. Between the trimmed V and J ends, which lost 5 bases and 4 bases, there was a span of 12 bases. The length of the CDR3 is 14 residues. The CDR3 spells CASSGDGLNEKLFF. The CDR3 DNA reads TGCGCCAGCAGTGGCGACGGGCTTAATGAAAAACTGTTTTTT.

As concerns this clone: Other DNA sequences in this specimen translate into the identical CDR3. CDR3 region: CASSLLGTGDGYTF. DNA for the CDR3: TGTGCCAGCAGCTTATTAGGGACAGGGGACGGCTACACCTTC. V gene TRBV7-2 combines with J gene TRBJ1-2, with 10 bases fitting TRBD1. V trimming: 2 bases; J trimming: 8 bases; junction bases outside the gene matches: 5. The CDR3 sequence is 14 residues long. Germline CDR1 SGHTA, CDR2 FQGNSA.

The chain employs TRBV7-9 and TRBJ2-5; TRBD2 aligns across 8 bases. Per germline, CDR1 SEHNR and CDR2 FQNEAQ (reference sequence). This CDR3 is 15 amino acids long. Unmatched junction bases numbered 9, after V lost 2 bases and J lost 7 bases. The chain's CDR3 is CASSLQPGLGGTQYF. The CDR3 DNA is TGTGCCAGCAGCTTACAGCCGGGACTAGGGGGGACCCAGTACTTC. The full variable domain, in which reference TRBV7-9 and TRBJ2-5 provide the parts outside the CDR3, is DTGVSQNPRHKITKRGQNVTFRCDPISEHNRLYWYRQTLGQGPEFLTYFQNEAQLEKSRLLSDRFSAERPKGSFSTLEIQRTEQGDSAMYLCASSLQPGLGGTQYFGPGTRLLVL.

This chain uses TRBV5-1 with TRBJ2-2, with D possibly called TRBD1 or TRBD2 (5 bases each). The germline CDR1 and CDR2 sequences are SGHRS and YFSETQ. V was shortened by 4 bases and J by 0 bases, with 10 bases between the two germline ends. This CDR3 is built from 15 residues. The CDR3 sequence: CASSHGTANTGELFF. CDR3 coding DNA: TGCGCCAGCAGCCACGGGACGGCGAACACCGGGGAGCTGTTTTTT.